This T cell receptor beta chain is from a study of T cell repertoires in cytomegalovirus infection. The wider study: Public TCR beta signature analysis indicated the presence of both CMV infection and matching HLA type.

The CDR3 extends over 15 amino acids. Trimming removed 4 bases at V and 5 bases at J, with 15 bases between. The germline V gene has CDR1 MNHEY and CDR2 SMNVEV (reference sequence). This clonotype showed up just a few times. No antigen is known for it. TCRdb itself ran the reads through MiXCR, one entry per CDR3 protein. The sample has a few hundred thousand distinct CDR3 sequences, 42% seen once. General observations from the study: Predominance within the ex vivo response was attributable to HLA-C-restricted CMV-specific TCR beta clonotypes. Totalled public TCR beta family frequency picked out people who carried CMV plus the relevant HLA.

This TCR came from a human donor in good health (CMV status not recorded). Some clones in this sample may be carry-over from other donors' samples. The chain carries TRBV27 and TRBJ2-1, with a possible D match to TRBD1 (6 bases). The sample consisted of cultured PBMCs, taken from culture after CMV antigen stimulation. This CDR3 is CASSYVGGKNNEQFF. The CDR3 coding sequence is TGTGCCAGCAGTTACGTAGGGGGTAAGAACAATGAGCAGTTCTTC.